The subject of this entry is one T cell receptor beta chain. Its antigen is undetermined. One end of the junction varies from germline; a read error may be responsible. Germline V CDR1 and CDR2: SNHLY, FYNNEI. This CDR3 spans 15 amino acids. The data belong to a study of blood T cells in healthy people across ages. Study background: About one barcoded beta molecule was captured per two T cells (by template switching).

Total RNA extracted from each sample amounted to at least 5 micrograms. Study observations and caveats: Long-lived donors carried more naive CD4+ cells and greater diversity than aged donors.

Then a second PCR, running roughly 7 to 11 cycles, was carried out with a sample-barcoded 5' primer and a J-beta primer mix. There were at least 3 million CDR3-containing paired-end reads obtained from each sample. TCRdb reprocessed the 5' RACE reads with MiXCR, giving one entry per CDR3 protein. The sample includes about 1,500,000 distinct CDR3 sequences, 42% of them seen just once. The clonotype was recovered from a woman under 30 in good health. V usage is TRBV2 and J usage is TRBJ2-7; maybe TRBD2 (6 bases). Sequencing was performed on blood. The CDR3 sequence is CVSSGGSGAFYEQYF. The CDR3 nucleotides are TGTGTCAGCAGTGGAGGGAGTGGGGCGTTTTACGAGCAGTACTTC.